The entry that follows covers one TCR beta chain sequence. The antigen remains unidentified. All trial patients relapsed after autologous stem cell transplantation. This CDR3 is 13 amino acids long. V lost 6 bases and J 1 base, leaving 9 bases between the germline ends. Germline V gives CDR1 MNHEY, CDR2 SVGAGI. This specimen comes from a study of PD-1 blockade in classical Hodgkin lymphoma. Across the whole study: Every 2 weeks, patients got 3 mg/kg intravenous nivolumab. Study-wide points: In newly diagnosed patients, baseline TCR diversity was reportedly below that of healthy donors.

Repertoires were generated with immunoSEQ multiplex PCR, while TCRdb's copy carries only in-frame clones and drops some. Found here are about 93,000 clones, 92% of them singletons; the top ten hold over 2.5%. The rearrangement joins TRBV6-5 to TRBJ2-5; no clear D. This clonotype was obtained from a human donor with classical Hodgkin lymphoma. Source: peripheral blood mononuclear cells (PBMCs), taken before the second cycle of nivolumab. CDR3 protein: CASRRRFQETQYF. CDR3 coding DNA: TGTGCCAGCAGGAGACGTTTCCAAGAGACCCAGTACTTC.